The 22 T cell receptor beta chains listed next were all sequenced from one sample in a study of blood T cell repertoires in COVID-19. Repertoires were generated with immunoSEQ multiplex PCR, while TCRdb's copy carries only in-frame clones and drops some. This table holds a few hundred thousand clones, roughly 80% found once. The sample comprised PBMCs or T cells enriched from blood (not recorded which). These receptors were taken from a woman aged 45 to 65 who had recovered from COVID-19.

As to this clone: A much larger clone sits a single nucleotide away, making a read error possible. The chain employs TRBV11-3 and TRBJ1-3; no reliable D call. Germline V CDR1 and CDR2: SGHNT, YENEEA. The germline V and J ends were trimmed by 5 bases and 0 bases, with 8 bases remaining between them. This CDR3 is 14 amino acids long. The CDR3 here is CASSAGSSGNTIYF. DNA for the CDR3: TGTGCCAGCAGCGCCGGGAGCTCTGGAAACACCATATATTTT.

This clone appeared many times. V and J are TRBV6-4 and TRBJ1-2, with 7 bases matching TRBD1. Germline CDR1 reads MRHNA; CDR2 reads SNTAGT. V shed 6 bases, J shed 4 bases, and the junction held 8 bases outside the gene matches. The CDR3 is 14 residues long. The CDR3 bases are TGTGCCAGCAGCCCAGGGGGGCAACCCTATGGCTACACCTTC. It specifies CASSPGGQPYGYTF.

The genes are TRBV30 and TRBJ2-1; 12 bases map to TRBD2. With V trimmed by 3 bases and J by 11 bases, 17 bases remained unmatched. CDR3 length equals 17 residues. Germline V gives CDR1 GTSNPN, CDR2 SVGIG (reference sequence). CDR3: CAWRDKRRTSGTLKQFF. In DNA, the CDR3 is TGTGCCTGGAGGGATAAAAGAAGGACTAGCGGGACACTAAAGCAGTTCTTC.

V is TRBV7-9 and J is TRBJ1-1; possible D gene TRBD1, 5 bases. Germline lookup yields CDR1 SEHNR and CDR2 FQNEAQ (reference sequence). The CDR3 runs to 16 residues. V lost 5 bases and J 2 bases, leaving 18 bases between the germline ends. CDR3 sequence: CASSHSLTELNTEAFF. The CDR3 DNA follows: TGTGCCAGCAGCCACAGTCTGACAGAGTTAAACACTGAAGCTTTCTTT.

This clone was seen more than once but under ten times. The chain employs TRBV11-2 and TRBJ1-1, with TRBD1 matching 7 bases. The CDR3 sequence is 17 residues long. Trimming removed 5 bases from V and 6 bases from J; junction bases left unmatched: 18. The germline V gene has CDR1 SGHAT and CDR2 FQNNGV. CDR3 DNA: TGTGCCAGCAGCCCTGGGGACAGTTTATGGGGTTCTGCTGAAGCTTTCTTT. Translated: CASSPGDSLWGSAEAFF.

This sequence joins TRBV18 and TRBJ2-1; TRBD2 matches 12 bases. After removal of 5 bases from V and 8 bases from J, the junction contained 10 bases not matched to a gene. Germline CDR1 reads KGHSH; CDR2 reads LQKENI. This CDR3 spans 16 amino acids. The CDR3 nucleotides are TGTGCCAGCTCAAACCTACTAGCGGGGGGAAGAGATGAGCAGTTCTTC. This sequence encodes CASSNLLAGGRDEQFF. Full variable domain (remainder filled in from reference TRBV18 and TRBJ2-1): NAGVMQNPRHLVRRRGQEARLRCSPMKGHSHVYWYRQLPEEGLKFMVYLQKENIIDESGMPKERFSAEFPKEGPSILRIQQVVRGDSAAYFCASSNLLAGGRDEQFFGPGTRLTVL.

This clone has just a few counts. V usage is TRBV7-9 and J usage is TRBJ2-3, with 14 positions matching TRBD2. Germline loops: CDR1 SEHNR, CDR2 FQNEAQ (reference sequence). J lost 5 bases, V lost 3 bases, and 7 bases had no gene match. The CDR3 has 17 residues. CDR3 nucleotide sequence: TGTGCCAGCAGCTTCGCTGGGACTAGCGGGAGTATAGATACGCAGTATTTT. It yields the protein CASSFAGTSGSIDTQYF.

The chain links TRBV7-2 to TRBJ2-7; D gene uncertain. Trimming removed 4 bases from V and 6 bases from J, with 13 bases in between. Germline lookup yields CDR1 SGHTA and CDR2 FQGNSA. CDR3 length: 13 amino acids. The CDR3 loop is CASSSTLGAEQYF. The CDR3 DNA sequence: TGTGCCAGCAGCTCCACGCTTGGAGCCGAGCAGTACTTC.

The V call is TRBV6-5, the J call TRBJ2-1; 9 bases align to TRBD2. CDR1 and CDR2 (germline): MNHEY, SVGAGI. V shed 10 bases and J 9 bases; nucleotides not matched to a gene: 10. There are 13 residues in the CDR3. The CDR3 coding sequence is TGTGCCAAAAACTCCGATAGCGGGAGTGAGCAGTTCTTC. It yields the protein CAKNSDSGSEQFF.

This chain connects TRBV5-1 to TRBJ2-7; the match to TRBD1 covers 10 bases. Unmatched junction bases numbered 8, after V lost 5 bases and J lost 6 bases. The CDR3 is made up of 14 amino acids. Germline V gene lookup returns CDR1 SGHRS and CDR2 YFSETQ. CDR3 nucleotide sequence: TGCGCCAGCAGGACCGGGACAGGGGTAGGCGAGCAGTACTTC. The encoded protein is CASRTGTGVGEQYF.

The chain uses TRBV27 and TRBJ2-4; 8 bases agree with TRBD2. CDR3 length: 16 residues. Unmatched junction bases numbered 6, after V lost 5 bases and J lost 0 bases. CDR1 and CDR2 (germline): MNHEY, SMNVEV (reference sequence). CDR3 region: CASSERGMIAKNIQYF. CDR3 bases: TGTGCCAGCAGTGAGCGGGGGATGATAGCCAAAAACATTCAGTACTTC.

The chain uses TRBV4-3 and TRBJ1-4; possibly TRBD1 for D (6 bases). The CDR3 has 15 residues. Germline values: CDR1 LGHNA, CDR2 YSLEER. Trimming stripped 0 bases from V and 6 bases from J, with 11 bases between. CDR3 sequence (DNA): TGCGCCAGCAGCCAAGACAGGGGAGTGCATGAAAAACTGTTTTTT. Protein: CASSQDRGVHEKLFF.

The chain recombines TRBV11-3 with TRBJ2-7, with D uncertain. V was trimmed by 2 bases and J by 0 bases, leaving 8 bases between them. CDR3 length equals 14 residues. Germline CDR1 is SGHNT and CDR2 is YENEEA. CDR3 residues: CASSLSASSYEQYF. The CDR3 region has the DNA TGTGCCAGCAGCTTATCGGCTAGCTCCTACGAGCAGTACTTC.

The rearrangement uses TRBV19 and TRBJ2-2; no clear D. The V end was cut by 5 bases, the J end by 2 bases, with 9 bases between. Per germline, CDR1 LNHDA and CDR2 SQIVND (reference sequence). The CDR3 totals 14 residues. CDR3 coding DNA: TGTGCCAGTAGTGTACCGCGTAACACCGGGGAGCTGTTTTTT. As protein: CASSVPRNTGELFF.

This chain joins TRBV7-2 and TRBJ1-1; possible D gene TRBD1, 5 bases. The CDR3 contains 13 residues. Germline V gene data show CDR1 as SGHTA and CDR2 as FQGNSA. V was clipped by 5 bases and J by 5 bases, with 12 bases between them. CDR3 coding DNA: TGTGCCAGCAGCGGAAGACAGTTAACTGAAGCTTTCTTT. This sequence encodes CASSGRQLTEAFF.

This chain connects TRBV7-3 to TRBJ2-1; D might be TRBD2 (6 bases). CDR1 and CDR2 (germline): SGHTA, FQGTGA. The CDR3 consists of 18 residues. The V and J ends lost 4 bases and 6 bases respectively, with 25 bases between them. The CDR3 DNA follows: TGTGCCAGCAGCTCATATGCCCCGGGGTTCCTGGGGGGCAATGAGCAGTTCTTC. Translation gives CASSSYAPGFLGGNEQFF.

The gene calls are TRBV27 and TRBJ1-1; D gene unclear. The CDR3 length is 16 residues. Germline CDR1 reads MNHEY; CDR2 reads SMNVEV (reference sequence). Trimming left V 6 bases short and J 2 bases short, with 19 bases between. The CDR3 spells CASRIGPKWSNTEAFF. In nucleotides, the CDR3 is TGTGCCAGCAGGATCGGTCCAAAATGGAGCAACACTGAAGCTTTCTTT.

This sequence joins TRBV5-5 and TRBJ1-1; no reliable D call. This CDR3 contains 12 residues. V shed 4 bases and J shed 6 bases, with 10 bases lying between them. Germline CDR1 SGHKS, CDR2 YYEKEE (reference sequence). The CDR3 is CASSRLHSEAFF. In DNA, the CDR3 is TGTGCCAGCAGCCGCCTGCACTCTGAAGCTTTCTTT.

The rearrangement uses TRBV5-1 and TRBJ1-1; D not certain. CDR1 is SGHRS, CDR2 YFSETQ, per germline. This CDR3 comprises 15 residues. Deletions cut 0 bases from V and 4 bases from J, with 13 bases between. CDR3 sequence: CASSLEIGVSTEAFF. CDR3 sequence (DNA): TGCGCCAGCAGCTTGGAGATCGGAGTGTCCACTGAAGCTTTCTTT.

V is TRBV14 and J is TRBJ1-1; 7 positions match TRBD1. Per the germline V gene, CDR1 is SGHDN and CDR2 is FVKESK. CDR3 length: 14 residues. J was trimmed by 5 bases and V by 4 bases; bases with no gene match: 7. The CDR3 DNA sequence: TGTGCCAGCAGCCCCCACAGGGGATCGACTGAAGCTTTCTTT. This translates into CASSPHRGSTEAFF. The whole variable domain, filled in from reference TRBV14 and TRBJ1-1, reads EAGVTQFPSHSVIEKGQTVTLRCDPISGHDNLYWYRRVMGKEIKFLLHFVKESKQDESGMPNNRFLAERTGGTYSTLKVQPAELEDSGVYFCASSPHRGSTEAFFGQGTRLTVV.

The gene calls are TRBV5-8 and TRBJ1-2; D call uncertain. The germline V gene encodes CDR1 SGHTS and CDR2 YDEGEE. V was pared by 1 base and J by 0 bases, with 4 bases between. CDR3 length equals 13 residues. In DNA form, the CDR3 reads TGTGCCAGCAGCTTGCAGGCTAACTATGGCTACACCTTC. This codes for CASSLQANYGYTF.

The chain uses TRBV27 and TRBJ1-4, with 10 bases aligning to TRBD1. After removal of 6 bases from V and 7 bases from J, the junction contained 5 bases not matched to a gene. CDR1 is MNHEY and CDR2 is SMNVEV in the germline V gene (reference sequence). CDR3 size: 14 residues. The CDR3 DNA reads TGTGCCAGCAGGCGACAGGGGGCTCGTGAAAAACTGTTTTTT. Encoded protein: CASRRQGAREKLFF.